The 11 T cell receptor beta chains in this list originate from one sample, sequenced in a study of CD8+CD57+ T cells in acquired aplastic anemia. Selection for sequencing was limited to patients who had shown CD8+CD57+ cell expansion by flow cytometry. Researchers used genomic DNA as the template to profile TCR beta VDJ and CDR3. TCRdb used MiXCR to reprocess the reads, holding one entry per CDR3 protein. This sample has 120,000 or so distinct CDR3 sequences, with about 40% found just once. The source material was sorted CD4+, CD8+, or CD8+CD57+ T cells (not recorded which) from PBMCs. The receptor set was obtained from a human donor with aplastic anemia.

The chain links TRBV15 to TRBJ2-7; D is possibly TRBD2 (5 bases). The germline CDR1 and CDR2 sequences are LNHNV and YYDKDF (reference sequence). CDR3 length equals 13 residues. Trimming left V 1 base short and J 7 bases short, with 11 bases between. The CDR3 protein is CATSRAPREEQYF. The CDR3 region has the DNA TGTGCCACCAGCAGAGCCCCCCGGGAAGAGCAGTACTTC.

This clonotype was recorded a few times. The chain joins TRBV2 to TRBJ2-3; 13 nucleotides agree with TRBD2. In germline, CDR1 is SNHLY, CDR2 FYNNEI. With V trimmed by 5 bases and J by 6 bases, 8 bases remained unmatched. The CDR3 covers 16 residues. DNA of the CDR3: TGTGCCAGCAGTATACTAGCGGGGGGGCCTGTGGATACGCAGTATTTT. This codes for CASSILAGGPVDTQYF.

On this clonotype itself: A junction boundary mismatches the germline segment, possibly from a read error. CDR3 bases: TGTGTCTGGAGTGTGGATGGGGTCCAGCCCCAGCATTTT. This codes for CVWSVDGVQPQHF. V usage is TRBV30 and J usage is TRBJ1-5; D unclear. The CDR3 covers 13 residues. Germline lookup yields CDR1 GTSNPN and CDR2 SVGIG (reference sequence).

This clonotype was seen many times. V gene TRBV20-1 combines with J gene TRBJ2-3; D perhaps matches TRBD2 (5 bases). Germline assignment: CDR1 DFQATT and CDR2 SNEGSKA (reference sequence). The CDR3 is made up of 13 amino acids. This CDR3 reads CSRNGEFGDTQYF. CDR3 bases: TGCAGCCGGAATGGGGAGTTCGGAGATACGCAGTATTTT.

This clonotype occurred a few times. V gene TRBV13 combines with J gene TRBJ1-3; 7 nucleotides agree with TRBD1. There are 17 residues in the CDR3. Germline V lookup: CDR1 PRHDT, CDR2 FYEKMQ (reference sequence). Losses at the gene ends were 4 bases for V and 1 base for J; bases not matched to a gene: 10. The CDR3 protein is CASSSALQGISGNTIYF. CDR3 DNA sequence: TGTGCCAGCAGCTCGGCCTTACAGGGGATTTCTGGAAACACCATATATTTT.

CDR3 in amino acids: CASRDPSGGTDTQYF. The CDR3 coding sequence is TGCGCCAGCAGAGACCCCAGCGGGGGAACAGATACGCAGTATTTT. The J gene is TRBJ2-3, the V gene TRBV10-2; 8 nucleotides line up with TRBD2. The junction had 8 bases not matched to a gene; V was cut back by 6 bases and J by 3 bases. CDR3 size: 15 residues. Germline CDR1 reads WSHSY; CDR2 reads SAAADI.

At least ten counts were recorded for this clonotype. The CDR3, as DNA: TGTGCCAGCAGTGAATGGAGTTTGGGGGGAACTGAAGCTTTCTTT. It is translated as CASSEWSLGGTEAFF. J is TRBJ1-1 and V is TRBV25-1; D may be TRBD1 (5 bases). The germline V gene encodes CDR1 MGHDK and CDR2 SYGVNS. The V gene lost 1 base and the J gene lost 5 bases, with 14 bases spanning the gap. This CDR3 is built from 15 residues.

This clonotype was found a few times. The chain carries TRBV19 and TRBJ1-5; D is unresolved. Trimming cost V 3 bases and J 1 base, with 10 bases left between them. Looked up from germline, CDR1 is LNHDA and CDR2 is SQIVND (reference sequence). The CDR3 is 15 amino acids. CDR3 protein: CASSIKGVSNQPQHF. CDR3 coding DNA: TGTGCCAGTAGTATCAAGGGTGTCAGCAATCAGCCCCAGCATTTT. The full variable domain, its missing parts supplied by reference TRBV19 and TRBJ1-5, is DGGITQSPKYLFRKEGQNVTLSCEQNLNHDAMYWYRQDPGQGLRLIYYSQIVNDFQKGDIAEGYSVSREKKESFPLTVTSAQKNPTAFYLCASSIKGVSNQPQHFGDGTRLSIL.

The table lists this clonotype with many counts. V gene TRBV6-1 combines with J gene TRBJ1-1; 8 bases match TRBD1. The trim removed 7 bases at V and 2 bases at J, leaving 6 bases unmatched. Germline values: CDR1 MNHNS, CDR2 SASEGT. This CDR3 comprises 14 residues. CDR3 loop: CASKAGTGNTEAFF. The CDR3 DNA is TGTGCCAGCAAGGCCGGGACAGGTAACACTGAAGCTTTCTTT.

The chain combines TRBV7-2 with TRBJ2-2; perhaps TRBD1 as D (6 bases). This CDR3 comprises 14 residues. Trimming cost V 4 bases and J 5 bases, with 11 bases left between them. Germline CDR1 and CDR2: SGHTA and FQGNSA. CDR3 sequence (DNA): TGTGCCAGCAGCTCTGCACAGGGAACCGGGGAGCTGTTTTTT. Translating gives CASSSAQGTGELFF.

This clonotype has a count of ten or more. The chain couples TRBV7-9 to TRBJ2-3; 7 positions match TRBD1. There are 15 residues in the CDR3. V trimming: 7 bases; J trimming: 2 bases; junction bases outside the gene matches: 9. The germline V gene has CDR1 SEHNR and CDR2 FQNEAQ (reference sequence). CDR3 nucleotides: TGTGCCAGCACGCCAGGGGACAGAGCCACAGATACGCAGTATTTT. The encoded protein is CASTPGDRATDTQYF.